The entry below gives a single T cell receptor (beta chain) sequence along with its context. The data were obtained in a study of blood T cell repertoires in COVID-19. Looking at the study overall: Samples of COVID-19 (acute and convalescent) were obtained from the United States, Italy and Spain.

V lost 5 bases to trimming and J lost 0 bases, with 13 bases between them. Germline assignment: CDR1 KGHDR and CDR2 SFDVKD. The CDR3 loop spans 15 amino acids. Method: immunoSEQ multiplex PCR; TCRdb's copy keeps in-frame clones and lacks some. The sample contains just under 45,000 clones, around nine tenths of which appear only once. In Seattle, patients joined the study during active infection and were tracked longitudinally. The sequence was obtained from a man aged 35 to 55 with COVID-19, enrolled during active disease. Sequencing was carried out using peripheral blood. This chain connects TRBV24-1 to TRBJ2-7, with D possibly matching TRBD2 (5 bases). CDR3 bases: TGTGCCACCAGTGTCTCCGGGATTAACTCCTACGAGCAGTACTTC. Translated: CATSVSGINSYEQYF.